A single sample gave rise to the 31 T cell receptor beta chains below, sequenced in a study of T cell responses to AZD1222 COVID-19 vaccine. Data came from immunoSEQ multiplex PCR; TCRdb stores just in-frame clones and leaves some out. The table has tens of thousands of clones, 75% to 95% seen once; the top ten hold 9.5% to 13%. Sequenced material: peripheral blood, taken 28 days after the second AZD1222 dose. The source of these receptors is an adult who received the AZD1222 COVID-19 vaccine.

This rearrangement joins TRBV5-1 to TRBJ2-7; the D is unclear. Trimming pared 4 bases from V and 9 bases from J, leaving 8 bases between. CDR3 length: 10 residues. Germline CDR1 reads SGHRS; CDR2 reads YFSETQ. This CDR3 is CASSHIVQYF. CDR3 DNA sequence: TGCGCCAGCAGCCACATCGTGCAGTACTTC.

As DNA, the CDR3 is TGTGCCACCAGTGATTCGGGGACCGCTAACTATGGCTACACCTTC. Its protein is CATSDSGTANYGYTF. The genes are TRBV24-1 and TRBJ1-2; perhaps TRBD1 as D (5 bases). The CDR3 covers 15 residues. Trimming took off 2 bases at V and 0 bases at J, with 9 bases between the two ends. Per the germline V gene, CDR1 is KGHDR and CDR2 is SFDVKD.

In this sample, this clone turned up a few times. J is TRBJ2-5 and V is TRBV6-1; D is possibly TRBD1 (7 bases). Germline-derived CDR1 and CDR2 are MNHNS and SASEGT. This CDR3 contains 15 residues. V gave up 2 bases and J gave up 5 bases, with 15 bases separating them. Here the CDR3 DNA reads TGTGCCAGCAGTGAAATCGGAGGGGGCGCGGAGACCCAGTACTTC. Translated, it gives CASSEIGGGAETQYF.

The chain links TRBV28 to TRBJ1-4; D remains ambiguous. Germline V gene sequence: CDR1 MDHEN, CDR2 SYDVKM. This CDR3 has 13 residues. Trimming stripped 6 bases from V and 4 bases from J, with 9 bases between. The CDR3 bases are TGTGCCAGCAGGCGGATTGATAATGAAAAACTGTTTTTT. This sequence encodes CASRRIDNEKLFF.

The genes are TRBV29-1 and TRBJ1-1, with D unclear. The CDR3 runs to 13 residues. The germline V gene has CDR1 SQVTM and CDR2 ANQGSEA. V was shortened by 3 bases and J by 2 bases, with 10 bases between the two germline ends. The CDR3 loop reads CSVDPEINTEAFF. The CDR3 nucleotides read TGCAGCGTTGACCCAGAAATAAACACTGAAGCTTTCTTT.

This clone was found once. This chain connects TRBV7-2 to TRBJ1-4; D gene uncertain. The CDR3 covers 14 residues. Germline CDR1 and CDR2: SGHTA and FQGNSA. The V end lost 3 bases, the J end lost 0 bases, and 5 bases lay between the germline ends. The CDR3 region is CASSFGATNEKLFF. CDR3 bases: TGTGCCAGCAGCTTTGGTGCAACTAATGAAAAACTGTTTTTT.

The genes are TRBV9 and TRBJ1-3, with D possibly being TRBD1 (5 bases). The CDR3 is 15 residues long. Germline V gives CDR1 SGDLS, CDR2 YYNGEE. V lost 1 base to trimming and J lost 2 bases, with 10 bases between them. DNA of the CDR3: TGTGCCAGCAGCGTACAAGGGGATCCTGGAAACACCATATATTTT. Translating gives CASSVQGDPGNTIYF.

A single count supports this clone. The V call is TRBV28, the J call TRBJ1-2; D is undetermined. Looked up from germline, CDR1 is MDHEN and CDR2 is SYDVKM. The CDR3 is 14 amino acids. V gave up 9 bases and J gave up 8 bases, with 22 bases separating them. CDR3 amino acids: CASRTGRKLYGYTF. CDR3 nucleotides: TGTGCCAGTAGGACGGGCCGCAAACTGTACGGCTACACCTTC.

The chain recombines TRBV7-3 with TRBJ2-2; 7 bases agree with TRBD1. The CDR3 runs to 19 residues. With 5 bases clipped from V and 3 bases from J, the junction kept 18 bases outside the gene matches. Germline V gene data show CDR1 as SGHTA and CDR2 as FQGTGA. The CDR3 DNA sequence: TGTGCCAGCAGCCCCCGAGTATACGGGGACAGAGAGTACACCGGGGAGCTGTTTTTT. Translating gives CASSPRVYGDREYTGELFF.

In DNA form, the CDR3 reads TGTGCCAGCAGCGCGGACAGTTCGACCTATGGCTACACCTTC. It codes for CASSADSSTYGYTF. The chain links TRBV2 to TRBJ1-2; weak D call: TRBD1 (6 bases). In germline, CDR1 is SNHLY, CDR2 FYNNEI. V was trimmed by 6 bases and J by 4 bases, leaving 15 bases between them. CDR3 length equals 14 residues. Based on the CDR3 plus reference TRBV2 and TRBJ1-2, the full variable domain is EPEVTQTPSHQVTQMGQEVILRCVPISNHLYFYWYRQILGQKVEFLVSFYNNEISEKSEIFDDQFSVERPDGSNFTLKIRSTKLEDSAMYFCASSADSSTYGYTFGSGTRLTVV.

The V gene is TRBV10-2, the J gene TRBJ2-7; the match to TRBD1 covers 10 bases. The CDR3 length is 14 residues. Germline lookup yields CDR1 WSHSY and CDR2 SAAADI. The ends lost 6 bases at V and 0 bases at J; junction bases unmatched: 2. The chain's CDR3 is CASRGDRGSYEQYF. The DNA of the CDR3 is TGCGCCAGCAGGGGGGACAGGGGCTCCTACGAGCAGTACTTC.

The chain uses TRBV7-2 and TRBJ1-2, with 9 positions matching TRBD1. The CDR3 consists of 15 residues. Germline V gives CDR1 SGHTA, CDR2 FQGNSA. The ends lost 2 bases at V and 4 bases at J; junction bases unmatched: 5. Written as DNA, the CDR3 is TGTGCCAGCAGCTTAACAGGGGGCGCAGGCTATGGCTACACCTTC. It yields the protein CASSLTGGAGYGYTF.

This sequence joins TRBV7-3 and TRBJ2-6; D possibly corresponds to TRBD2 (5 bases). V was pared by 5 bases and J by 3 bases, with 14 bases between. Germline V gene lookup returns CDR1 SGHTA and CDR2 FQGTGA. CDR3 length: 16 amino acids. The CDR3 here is CASSPGPAGGANVLTF. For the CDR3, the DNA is TGTGCCAGCAGCCCCGGGCCCGCGGGTGGGGCCAACGTCCTGACTTTC.

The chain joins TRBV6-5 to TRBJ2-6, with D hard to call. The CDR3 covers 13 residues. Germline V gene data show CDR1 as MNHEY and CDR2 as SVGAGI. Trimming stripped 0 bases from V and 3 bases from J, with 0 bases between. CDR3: CASSYSGANVLTF. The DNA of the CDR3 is TGTGCCAGCAGTTACTCTGGGGCCAACGTCCTGACTTTC.

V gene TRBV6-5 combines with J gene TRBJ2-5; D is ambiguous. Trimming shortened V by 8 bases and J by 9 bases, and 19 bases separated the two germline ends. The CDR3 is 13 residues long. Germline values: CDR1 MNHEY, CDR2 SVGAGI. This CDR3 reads CASHVAWMLAQYF. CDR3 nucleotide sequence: TGTGCCAGCCACGTAGCCTGGATGTTGGCCCAGTACTTC.

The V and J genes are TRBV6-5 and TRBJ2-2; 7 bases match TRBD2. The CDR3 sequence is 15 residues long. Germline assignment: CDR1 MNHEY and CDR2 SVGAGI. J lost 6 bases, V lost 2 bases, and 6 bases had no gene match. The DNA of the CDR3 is TGTGCCAGCAGTTACGACGCGGGGAGGGCCGGGGAGCTGTTTTTT. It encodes CASSYDAGRAGELFF.

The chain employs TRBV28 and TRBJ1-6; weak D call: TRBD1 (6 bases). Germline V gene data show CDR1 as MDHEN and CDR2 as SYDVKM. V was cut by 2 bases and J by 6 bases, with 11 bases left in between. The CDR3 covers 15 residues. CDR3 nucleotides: TGTGCCAGCAGTTTAGGGGGGCGAGGTAATTCACCCCTCCACTTT. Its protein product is CASSLGGRGNSPLHF.

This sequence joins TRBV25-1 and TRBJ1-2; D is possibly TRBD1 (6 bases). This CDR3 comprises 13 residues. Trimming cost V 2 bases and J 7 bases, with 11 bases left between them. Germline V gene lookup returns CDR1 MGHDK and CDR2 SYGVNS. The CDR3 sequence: CASSEQGLVGYTF. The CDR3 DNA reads TGTGCCAGCAGTGAACAGGGGTTAGTTGGCTACACCTTC.

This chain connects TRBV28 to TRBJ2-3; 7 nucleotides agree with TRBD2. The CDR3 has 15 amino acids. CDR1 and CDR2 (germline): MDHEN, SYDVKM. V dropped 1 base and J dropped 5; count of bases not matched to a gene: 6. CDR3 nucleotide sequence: TGTGCCAGCAGTTTATTTGCGGGAGTAGGAGATACGCAGTATTTT. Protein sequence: CASSLFAGVGDTQYF.

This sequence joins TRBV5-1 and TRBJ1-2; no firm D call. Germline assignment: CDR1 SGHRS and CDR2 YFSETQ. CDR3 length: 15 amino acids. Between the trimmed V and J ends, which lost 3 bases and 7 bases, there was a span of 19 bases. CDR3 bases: TGCGCCAGCAGCTGGCCCGAGCCTGGTTTAGGTGGCTACACCTTC. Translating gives CASSWPEPGLGGYTF.

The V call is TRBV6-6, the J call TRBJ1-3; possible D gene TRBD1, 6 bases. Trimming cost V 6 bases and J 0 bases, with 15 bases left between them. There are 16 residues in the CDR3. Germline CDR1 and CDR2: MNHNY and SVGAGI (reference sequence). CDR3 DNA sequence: TGTGCCAGCAGACCCCTACAGGGAAGCTCTGGAAACACCATATATTTT. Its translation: CASRPLQGSSGNTIYF.

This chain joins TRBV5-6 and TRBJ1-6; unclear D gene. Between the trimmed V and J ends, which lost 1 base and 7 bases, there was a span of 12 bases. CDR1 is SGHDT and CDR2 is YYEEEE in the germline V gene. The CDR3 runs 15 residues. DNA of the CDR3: TGTGCCAGCAGCTTGCCCGGAGAAATCAATTCACCCCTCCACTTT. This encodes CASSLPGEINSPLHF.

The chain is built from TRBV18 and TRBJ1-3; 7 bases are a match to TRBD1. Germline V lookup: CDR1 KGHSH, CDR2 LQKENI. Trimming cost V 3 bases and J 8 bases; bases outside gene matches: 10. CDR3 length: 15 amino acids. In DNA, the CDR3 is TGTGCCAGCTCACCCAGACAGGGTGCGAGGGACACCATATATTTT. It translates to CASSPRQGARDTIYF.

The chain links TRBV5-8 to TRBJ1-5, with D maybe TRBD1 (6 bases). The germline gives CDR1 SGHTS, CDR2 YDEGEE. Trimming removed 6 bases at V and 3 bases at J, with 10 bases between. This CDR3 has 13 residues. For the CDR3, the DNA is TGTGCCAGCAACGACAGGTACAATCAGCCCCAGCATTTT. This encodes CASNDRYNQPQHF. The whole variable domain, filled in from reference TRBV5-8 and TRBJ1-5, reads EAGVTQSPTHLIKTRGQQATLRCSPISGHTSVYWYQQALGLGLQFLLWYDEGEERNRGNFPPRFSGRQFPNYSSELNVNALELEDSALYLCASNDRYNQPQHFGDGTRLSIL.

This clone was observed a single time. DNA of the CDR3: TGCGCCAGCAGCCCCGACAGGGCCCTGGGAGATACGCAGTATTTT. This sequence encodes CASSPDRALGDTQYF. V is TRBV5-1 and J is TRBJ2-3, with 7 bases matching TRBD1. Germline loops: CDR1 SGHRS, CDR2 YFSETQ. This CDR3 spans 15 amino acids. J gave up 5 bases and V 4 bases, and 10 bases lay outside the gene matches.

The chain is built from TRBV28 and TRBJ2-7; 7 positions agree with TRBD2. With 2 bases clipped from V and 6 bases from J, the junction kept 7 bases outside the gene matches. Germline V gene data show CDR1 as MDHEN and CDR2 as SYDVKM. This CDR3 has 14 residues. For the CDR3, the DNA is TGTGCCAGCAGTTTAACCGGGAGGTACGTCGAGCAGTACTTC. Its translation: CASSLTGRYVEQYF.

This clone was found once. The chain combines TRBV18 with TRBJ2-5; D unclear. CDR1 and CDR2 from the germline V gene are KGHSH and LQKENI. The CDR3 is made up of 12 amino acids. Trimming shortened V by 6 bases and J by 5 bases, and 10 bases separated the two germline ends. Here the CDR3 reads CASSGRLETQYF. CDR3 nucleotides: TGTGCCAGCTCGGGTCGATTGGAGACCCAGTACTTC. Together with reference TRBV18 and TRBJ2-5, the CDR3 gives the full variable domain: NAGVMQNPRHLVRRRGQEARLRCSPMKGHSHVYWYRQLPEEGLKFMVYLQKENIIDESGMPKERFSAEFPKEGPSILRIQQVVRGDSAAYFCASSGRLETQYFGPGTRLLVL.

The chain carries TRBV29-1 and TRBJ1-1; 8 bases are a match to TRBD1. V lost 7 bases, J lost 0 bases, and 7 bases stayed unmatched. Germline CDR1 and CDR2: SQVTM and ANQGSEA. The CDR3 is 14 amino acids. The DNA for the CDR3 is TGCAGCGCCAAGACAGGGGCGTTGAACACTGAAGCTTTCTTT. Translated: CSAKTGALNTEAFF.

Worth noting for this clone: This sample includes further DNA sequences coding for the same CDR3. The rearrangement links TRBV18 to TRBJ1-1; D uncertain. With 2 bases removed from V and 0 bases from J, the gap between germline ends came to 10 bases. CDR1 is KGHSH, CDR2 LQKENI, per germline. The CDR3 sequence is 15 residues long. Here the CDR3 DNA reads TGTGCCAGCTCACCAGGGCAGAACATGAACACTGAAGCTTTCTTT. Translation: CASSPGQNMNTEAFF.

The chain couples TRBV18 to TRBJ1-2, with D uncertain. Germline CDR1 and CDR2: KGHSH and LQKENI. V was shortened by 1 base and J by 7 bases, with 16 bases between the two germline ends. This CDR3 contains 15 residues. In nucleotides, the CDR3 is TGTGCCAGCTCACCACACCCGGGCTCCGGAGCTGGCTACACCTTC. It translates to CASSPHPGSGAGYTF.

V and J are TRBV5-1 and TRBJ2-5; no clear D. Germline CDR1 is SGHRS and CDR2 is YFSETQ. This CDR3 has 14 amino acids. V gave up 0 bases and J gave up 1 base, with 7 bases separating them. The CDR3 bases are TGCGCCAGCAGCTTGGAAGGGCTCCAAGAGACCCAGTACTTC. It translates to CASSLEGLQETQYF.